Shown below are 30 T cell receptor beta chains from a single sample sequenced in a study of blood T cell repertoires in COVID-19. Method: immunoSEQ multiplex PCR; TCRdb's copy keeps in-frame clones and lacks some. This repertoire shows about 190,000 clones, around 83% found once; its top ten account for roughly 2.9%. Sequencing was carried out using peripheral blood. These receptors were collected from a young woman with active or convalescent COVID-19.

The rearrangement links TRBV9 to TRBJ2-3; 16 bases are a match to TRBD2. V shed 3 bases, J shed 2 bases, and the junction held 6 bases outside the gene matches. Germline V gene sequence: CDR1 SGDLS, CDR2 YYNGEE. This CDR3 is 18 amino acids long. This CDR3 is CASSAGLAGGLATDTQYF. The CDR3 DNA reads as TGTGCCAGCAGCGCGGGACTAGCGGGGGGGCTGGCCACAGATACGCAGTATTTT.

The rearrangement uses TRBV5-5 and TRBJ2-1, with TRBD1 matching 9 bases. Germline V gene sequence: CDR1 SGHKS, CDR2 YYEKEE (reference sequence). This CDR3 region has 18 residues. The V gene end was trimmed by 0 bases and the J gene end by 4 bases; junction bases not matched to a gene: 11. CDR3 DNA sequence: TGTGCCAGCAGCTTGGCGGGGGCCCGGACAGGGGATTACAATGAGCAGTTCTTC. Translation: CASSLAGARTGDYNEQFF.

V usage is TRBV6-5 and J usage is TRBJ2-1, with D perhaps matching TRBD2 (6 bases). The CDR3 has 15 residues. Trimming cost V 5 bases and J 5 bases, with 16 bases left between them. CDR1 and CDR2 from the germline V gene are MNHEY and SVGAGI. This CDR3 reads CASSPTAGPNNEQFF. The CDR3 DNA sequence: TGTGCCAGCAGTCCGACTGCGGGACCGAACAATGAGCAGTTCTTC.

The genes are TRBV5-1 and TRBJ2-7; TRBD2 agrees at 7 bases. This CDR3 region has 16 residues. The J segment lost 0 bases and the V segment lost 3 bases, leaving 9 bases of the junction unmatched. The germline gives CDR1 SGHRS, CDR2 YFSETQ. In DNA form, the CDR3 reads TGCGCCAGCAGCTATCGGGGGGAGGGGAGCTCCTACGAGCAGTACTTC. It encodes CASSYRGEGSSYEQYF.

V gene TRBV5-4 combines with J gene TRBJ1-1; no clear D. This CDR3 is built from 15 residues. Germline V lookup: CDR1 SGHNT, CDR2 YYREEE (reference sequence). Trimming took 2 bases from V and 1 from J, leaving 12 bases between them. The CDR3: CASSFTIEANTEAFF. DNA of the CDR3: TGTGCCAGCAGCTTCACAATTGAGGCGAACACTGAAGCTTTCTTT.

This clone has only one observation. This chain joins TRBV6-9 and TRBJ1-5; 10 nucleotides agree with TRBD1. Germline CDR1 and CDR2: MNHGY and SVAAGI. The CDR3 spans 16 residues. V shed 5 bases and J 2 bases; nucleotides not matched to a gene: 6. The CDR3 nucleotides read TGTGCCAGCAGTCTGACAGGGGGCCGTGGCAATCAGCCCCAGCATTTT. This gives the protein CASSLTGGRGNQPQHF.

The rearrangement uses TRBV7-9 and TRBJ2-1; D is perhaps TRBD2 (6 bases). The V end was cut by 1 base, the J end by 12 bases, with 13 bases between. This CDR3 spans 13 amino acids. Germline lookup yields CDR1 SEHNR and CDR2 FQNEAQ (reference sequence). CDR3 amino acids: CASSLGVAGSQFF. The CDR3 DNA follows: TGTGCCAGCAGCTTAGGGGTGGCGGGGTCGCAGTTCTTC.

The V call is TRBV28, the J call TRBJ2-7; a possible D gene is TRBD1 (5 bases). The CDR3 extends over 16 amino acids. In germline, CDR1 is MDHEN, CDR2 SYDVKM. V lost 6 bases and J lost 2, with 20 bases in between. The CDR3 sequence: CASSFPLQPGTYEQYF. The CDR3, as DNA: TGTGCCAGCAGCTTTCCCCTGCAGCCAGGGACCTACGAGCAGTACTTC.

This sequence joins TRBV5-5 and TRBJ2-7, with 9 positions matching TRBD1. The germline CDR1 and CDR2 sequences are SGHKS and YYEKEE (reference sequence). This CDR3 contains 14 residues. Unmatched junction bases numbered 6, after V lost 4 bases and J lost 4 bases. The CDR3 reads CASSGGTGWYEQYF. CDR3 sequence (DNA): TGTGCCAGCAGCGGAGGGACAGGGTGGTACGAGCAGTACTTC.

The chain couples TRBV5-1 to TRBJ2-3, with D perhaps matching TRBD2 (7 bases). V lost 0 bases and J 1 base, leaving 12 bases between the germline ends. The length of the CDR3 is 16 residues. The germline gives CDR1 SGHRS, CDR2 YFSETQ. The CDR3 DNA sequence: TGCGCCAGCAGCTTGGCCAGGGGAGGGGGCACAGATACGCAGTATTTT. Translation gives CASSLARGGGTDTQYF.

The chain uses TRBV7-9 and TRBJ2-3; D is perhaps TRBD1 (6 bases). From germline, CDR1 is SEHNR and CDR2 FQNEAQ (reference sequence). Trimming took off 4 bases at V and 5 bases at J, with 16 bases between the two ends. The CDR3 has 15 amino acids. The CDR3 is CASSSPGIGGDTQYF. Here the CDR3 DNA reads TGTGCCAGCAGCTCGCCCGGGATAGGGGGAGATACGCAGTATTTT.

The chain combines TRBV18 with TRBJ1-2, with 7 bases fitting TRBD1. With 4 bases clipped from V and 4 bases from J, the junction kept 9 bases outside the gene matches. The CDR3 has 15 amino acids. CDR1 is KGHSH, CDR2 LQKENI, per germline. This CDR3 is CASSQKDRVGYGYTF. The CDR3 DNA is TGTGCCAGCTCACAGAAAGACAGGGTGGGCTATGGCTACACCTTC.

The CDR3: CASREQGRSPLHF. The DNA for the CDR3 is TGTGCCAGCAGAGAACAGGGTCGTTCACCCCTCCACTTT. The chain uses TRBV14 and TRBJ1-6; tentative D call: TRBD1 (6 bases). Germline V gene sequence: CDR1 SGHDN, CDR2 FVKESK. V lost 6 bases, J lost 9 bases, and 12 bases lay in between. The CDR3 spans 13 residues.

V gene TRBV6-5 combines with J gene TRBJ1-1; TRBD1 aligns across 8 bases. CDR1 and CDR2 (germline): MNHEY, SVGAGI. The CDR3 consists of 14 residues. Trimming removed 6 bases from V and 1 base from J; junction bases left unmatched: 4. In DNA, the CDR3 is TGTGCCAGCAGGTGGACAGGGCAGAACACTGAAGCTTTCTTT. This sequence encodes CASRWTGQNTEAFF.

The V gene is TRBV3-1 (or the pseudogene TRBV3-2), the J gene TRBJ1-6; tentatively, D is TRBD1 (6 bases). The CDR3 runs 14 residues. V shed 3 bases and J shed 4 bases, with 7 bases lying between them. Germline V CDR1 and CDR2: LGHDT, YNNKEL (reference sequence). The CDR3 spells CASSQQGYNSPLHF. For the CDR3, the DNA is TGTGCCAGCAGCCAGCAGGGGTATAATTCACCCCTCCACTTT.

The gene calls are TRBV5-4 and TRBJ1-1; the match to TRBD1 covers 8 bases. The junction had 2 bases not matched to a gene; V was cut back by 0 bases and J by 7 bases. This CDR3 contains 13 residues. Germline-derived CDR1 and CDR2 are SGHNT and YYREEE (reference sequence). CDR3 nucleotide sequence: TGTGCCAGCAGCTTGGGGACAGGGTTTGAAGCTTTCTTT. As protein: CASSLGTGFEAFF.

The chain employs TRBV19 and TRBJ2-7; 7 nucleotides line up with TRBD1. The J segment lost 2 bases and the V segment lost 4 bases, leaving 5 bases of the junction unmatched. The CDR3 spans 14 residues. Germline values: CDR1 LNHDA, CDR2 SQIVND (reference sequence). The CDR3 loop is CASSTRQGPYEQYF. As DNA, the CDR3 is TGTGCCAGTAGTACCCGACAGGGACCCTACGAGCAGTACTTC.

V usage is TRBV19 and J usage is TRBJ1-5; TRBD1 agrees at 7 bases. Trimming removed 6 bases from V and 3 bases from J; junction bases left unmatched: 5. Looked up from germline, CDR1 is LNHDA and CDR2 is SQIVND (reference sequence). There are 14 residues in the CDR3. The CDR3 DNA reads as TGTGCCAGTAGCGGGACAGTTTTCAATCAGCCCCAGCATTTT. Its protein product is CASSGTVFNQPQHF.

The V gene is TRBV14, the J gene TRBJ2-5; TRBD2 matches at 10 bases. Germline CDR1 is SGHDN and CDR2 is FVKESK. This CDR3 has 16 residues. Trimming at V came to 0 bases and at J to 4 bases, leaving 5 bases not matched to a gene. The CDR3 DNA follows: TGTGCCAGCAGCCAAGACAGCGGGGGGGCGGGAGAGACCCAGTACTTC. It translates to CASSQDSGGAGETQYF.

The rearrangement links TRBV5-6 to TRBJ1-5; the D gene is possibly TRBD1 (6 bases). This CDR3 comprises 14 residues. V gave up 4 bases and J gave up 2 bases, with 10 bases separating them. The germline CDR1 and CDR2 sequences are SGHDT and YYEEEE. The CDR3 DNA is TGTGCCAGCAGCCGAACAGGGCGCAATCAGCCCCAGCATTTT. Residues: CASSRTGRNQPQHF.

The chain employs TRBV5-1 and TRBJ2-5, with 10 bases that match TRBD2. Germline CDR1 SGHRS, CDR2 YFSETQ. The V and J ends lost 4 bases and 4 bases, in that order; junction bases with no gene match: 10. The CDR3 runs 16 residues. The DNA of the CDR3 is TGCGCCAGCAGCCCGGGGCTAGCGGGAGTCCCAGAGACCCAGTACTTC. This codes for CASSPGLAGVPETQYF. Drawing the rest from reference TRBV5-1 and TRBJ2-5, the complete variable domain is KAGVTQTPRYLIKTRGQQVTLSCSPISGHRSVSWYQQTPGQGLQFLFEYFSETQRNKGNFPGRFSGRQFSNSRSEMNVSTLELGDSALYLCASSPGLAGVPETQYFGPGTRLLVL.

This chain connects TRBV27 to TRBJ2-7; 9 nucleotides match TRBD1. V was clipped by 8 bases and J by 2 bases; unmatched bases: 4. Per the germline V gene, CDR1 is MNHEY and CDR2 is SMNVEV (reference sequence). This CDR3 comprises 13 residues. CDR3 residues: CASGGQGTYEQYF. The CDR3 bases are TGTGCCAGCGGTGGACAGGGGACCTACGAGCAGTACTTC.

The V and J genes are TRBV11-3 and TRBJ2-2, with D unclear. The germline V gene encodes CDR1 SGHNT and CDR2 YENEEA. The CDR3 loop spans 16 amino acids. V lost 0 bases and J lost 3, with 11 bases in between. This CDR3 reads CASSLDRRQHTGELFF. The CDR3 nucleotides read TGTGCCAGCAGCTTAGATCGTAGACAACACACCGGGGAGCTGTTTTTT.

The chain joins TRBV2 to TRBJ1-1; TRBD1 might be the D (5 bases). CDR1 is SNHLY and CDR2 is FYNNEI in the germline V gene. The CDR3 has 14 amino acids. With 8 bases removed from V and 6 bases from J, the gap between germline ends came to 19 bases. The CDR3 coding sequence is TGTGCCAGCGGCTTGGCCGGACACCTCTCTGAAGCTTTCTTT. Protein: CASGLAGHLSEAFF.

CDR3 region: CASSVGSGQGNEKLFF. CDR3 sequence (DNA): TGTGCCAGCAGCGTAGGTTCGGGACAGGGGAACGAAAAACTGTTTTTT. The rearrangement uses TRBV9 and TRBJ1-4; TRBD1 aligns across 10 bases. Per the germline V gene, CDR1 is SGDLS and CDR2 is YYNGEE. The CDR3 is made up of 16 amino acids. V trimming: 0 bases; J trimming: 8 bases; junction bases outside the gene matches: 7. Full variable domain (rest looked up from reference TRBV9 and TRBJ1-4): DSGVTQTPKHLITATGQRVTLRCSPRSGDLSVYWYQQSLDQGLQFLIQYYNGEERAKGNILERFSAQQFPDLHSELNLSSLELGDSALYFCASSVGSGQGNEKLFFGSGTQLSVL.

The chain employs TRBV5-1 and TRBJ2-5; 8 bases line up with TRBD2. The CDR3 is 14 residues long. The trim removed 4 bases at V and 5 bases at J, leaving 7 bases unmatched. Germline lookup yields CDR1 SGHRS and CDR2 YFSETQ. The CDR3 is CASSGAGVRETQYF. The CDR3, as DNA: TGCGCCAGCAGCGGAGCGGGAGTCCGGGAGACCCAGTACTTC. The complete variable domain, with remaining parts taken from reference TRBV5-1 and TRBJ2-5, reads KAGVTQTPRYLIKTRGQQVTLSCSPISGHRSVSWYQQTPGQGLQFLFEYFSETQRNKGNFPGRFSGRQFSNSRSEMNVSTLELGDSALYLCASSGAGVRETQYFGPGTRLLVL.

The V and J genes are TRBV27 and TRBJ1-3, with 9 bases matching TRBD1. There are 16 residues in the CDR3. From germline, CDR1 is MNHEY and CDR2 SMNVEV (reference sequence). The trim removed 4 bases at V and 2 bases at J, leaving 6 bases unmatched. The CDR3: CASSSQGALTGNTIYF. The CDR3 DNA reads TGTGCCAGCAGTTCACAGGGGGCTCTCACTGGAAACACCATATATTTT.

The chain joins TRBV6-1 to TRBJ1-2; D not certain. CDR3 length: 11 residues. In germline, CDR1 is MNHNS, CDR2 SASEGT. The chain's CDR3 is CAAGRNDGYTF. CDR3 DNA sequence: TGTGCAGCCGGGAGGAATGATGGCTACACCTTC.

This clone is a singleton in its sample. The chain recombines TRBV27 with TRBJ2-6; 9 nucleotides agree with TRBD1. V was pared by 5 bases and J by 2 bases, with 7 bases of the junction left unmatched. The CDR3 has 17 residues. Germline CDR1 and CDR2: MNHEY and SMNVEV (reference sequence). CDR3 nucleotides: TGTGCCAGCAGTCCCGGGACAGGGTTGGCTGGGGCCAACGTCCTGACTTTC. This encodes CASSPGTGLAGANVLTF.

The V gene is TRBV11-3, the J gene TRBJ2-5; the D gene is possibly TRBD1 (7 bases). Trimming cost V 5 bases and J 5 bases, with 15 bases left between them. The germline gives CDR1 SGHNT, CDR2 YENEEA. The CDR3 is made up of 14 amino acids. CDR3 nucleotides: TGTGCCAGCAGCCTGCGACAGGGAGGCGAGACCCAGTACTTC. Residues: CASSLRQGGETQYF. The full variable domain, rest sourced from reference TRBV11-3 and TRBJ2-5, is EAGVVQSPRYKIIEKKQPVAFWCNPISGHNTLYWYLQNLGQGPELLIRYENEEAVDDSQLPKDRFSAERLKGVDSTLKIQPAELGDSAVYLCASSLRQGGETQYFGPGTRLLVL.